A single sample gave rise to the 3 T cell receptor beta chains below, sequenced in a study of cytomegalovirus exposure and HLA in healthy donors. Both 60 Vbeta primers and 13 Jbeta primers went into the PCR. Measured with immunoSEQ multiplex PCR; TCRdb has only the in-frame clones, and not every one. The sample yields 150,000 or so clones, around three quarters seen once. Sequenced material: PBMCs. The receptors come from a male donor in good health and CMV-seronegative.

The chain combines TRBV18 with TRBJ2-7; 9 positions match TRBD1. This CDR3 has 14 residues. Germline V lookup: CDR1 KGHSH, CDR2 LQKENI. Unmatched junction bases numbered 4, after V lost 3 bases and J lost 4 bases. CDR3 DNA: TGTGCCAGCTCACCCGCGGACAGGGGTTACGAGCAGTACTTC. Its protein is CASSPADRGYEQYF. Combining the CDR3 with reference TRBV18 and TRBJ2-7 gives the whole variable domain NAGVMQNPRHLVRRRGQEARLRCSPMKGHSHVYWYRQLPEEGLKFMVYLQKENIIDESGMPKERFSAEFPKEGPSILRIQQVVRGDSAAYFCASSPADRGYEQYFGPGTRLTVT.

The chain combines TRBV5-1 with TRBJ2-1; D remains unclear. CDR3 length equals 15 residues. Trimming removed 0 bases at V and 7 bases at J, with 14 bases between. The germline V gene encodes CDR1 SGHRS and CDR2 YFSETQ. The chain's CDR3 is CASSLGTPVVNEQFF. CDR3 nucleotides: TGCGCCAGCAGCTTGGGTACACCCGTCGTTAATGAGCAGTTCTTC.

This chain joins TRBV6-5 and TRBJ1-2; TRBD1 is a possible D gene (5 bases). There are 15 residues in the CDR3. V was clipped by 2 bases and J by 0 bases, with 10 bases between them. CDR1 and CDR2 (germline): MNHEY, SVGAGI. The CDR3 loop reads CASSYAGVTNYGYTF. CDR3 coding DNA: TGTGCCAGCAGTTACGCGGGGGTGACTAACTATGGCTACACCTTC.